Given below is one T cell receptor (beta chain) in context. This CDR3 is 18 amino acids long. Germline values: CDR1 SGHAT, CDR2 FQNNGV. Trimming stripped 4 bases from V and 1 base from J, with 21 bases between. These data are taken from a study of PD-1 blockade in classical Hodgkin lymphoma. Time point: cycle 4 day 1 (C4D1), after around six weeks of nivolumab. Each patient experienced a relapse that followed autologous stem cell transplantation, and brentuximab vedotin exposure varied. Sequencing was performed with immunoSEQ multiplex PCR; in TCRdb, only in-frame clones are kept and a portion is missing. Among about 96,000 clones listed, 90% to 95% were seen once.

The sequence derives from a human donor with classical Hodgkin lymphoma. The source material was peripheral blood mononuclear cells (PBMCs), sampled before the fourth cycle of nivolumab. The rearrangement uses TRBV11-2 and TRBJ2-3, with a tentative D call TRBD2 (7 bases). The CDR3 coding sequence is TGTGCCAGCAGCTCGGGGGGCGGGTCCTCACGGGGCACAGATACGCAGTATTTT. Protein sequence: CASSSGGGSSRGTDTQYF.